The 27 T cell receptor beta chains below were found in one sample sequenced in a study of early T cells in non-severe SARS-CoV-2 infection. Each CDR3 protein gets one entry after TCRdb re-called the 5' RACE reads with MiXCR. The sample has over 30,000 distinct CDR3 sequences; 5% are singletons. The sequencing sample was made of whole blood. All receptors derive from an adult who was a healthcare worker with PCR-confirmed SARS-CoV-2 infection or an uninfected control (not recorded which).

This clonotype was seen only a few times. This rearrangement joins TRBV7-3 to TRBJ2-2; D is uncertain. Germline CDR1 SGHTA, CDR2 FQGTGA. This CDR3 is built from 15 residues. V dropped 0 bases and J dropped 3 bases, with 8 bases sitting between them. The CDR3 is CASSLTPHYTGELFF. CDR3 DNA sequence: TGTGCCAGCAGCTTAACTCCGCACTACACCGGGGAGCTGTTTTTT.

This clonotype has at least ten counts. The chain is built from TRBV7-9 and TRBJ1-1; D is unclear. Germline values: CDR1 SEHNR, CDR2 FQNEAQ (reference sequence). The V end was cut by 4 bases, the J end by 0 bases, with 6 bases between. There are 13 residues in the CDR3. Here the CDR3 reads CASSSQVNTEAFF. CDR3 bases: TGTGCCAGCAGCTCTCAGGTGAACACTGAAGCTTTCTTT.

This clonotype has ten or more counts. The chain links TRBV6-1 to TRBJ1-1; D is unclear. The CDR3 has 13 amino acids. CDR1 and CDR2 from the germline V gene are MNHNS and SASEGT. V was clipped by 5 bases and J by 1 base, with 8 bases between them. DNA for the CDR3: TGTGCCAGCAGTCAAACACCGAACACTGAAGCTTTCTTT. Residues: CASSQTPNTEAFF.

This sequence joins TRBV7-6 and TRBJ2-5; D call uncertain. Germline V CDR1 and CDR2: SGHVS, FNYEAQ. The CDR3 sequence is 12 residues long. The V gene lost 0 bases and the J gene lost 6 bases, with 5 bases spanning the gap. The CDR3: CASSLAGQTQYF. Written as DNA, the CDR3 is TGTGCCAGCAGCTTAGCCGGGCAGACCCAGTACTTC.

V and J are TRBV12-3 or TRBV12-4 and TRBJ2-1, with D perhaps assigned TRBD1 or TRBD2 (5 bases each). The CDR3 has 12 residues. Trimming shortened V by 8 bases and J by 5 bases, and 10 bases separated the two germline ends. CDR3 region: CASSEGNNEQFF. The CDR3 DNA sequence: TGTGCCAGCTCCGAGGGGAACAATGAGCAGTTCTTC.

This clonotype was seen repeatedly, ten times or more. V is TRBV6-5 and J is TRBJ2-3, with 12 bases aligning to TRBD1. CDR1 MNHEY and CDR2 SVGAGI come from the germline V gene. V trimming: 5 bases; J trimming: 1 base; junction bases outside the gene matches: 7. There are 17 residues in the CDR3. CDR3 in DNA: TGTGCCAGCAGTCGGGGACAGGGGGCGCGGGGCACAGATACGCAGTATTTT. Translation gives CASSRGQGARGTDTQYF.

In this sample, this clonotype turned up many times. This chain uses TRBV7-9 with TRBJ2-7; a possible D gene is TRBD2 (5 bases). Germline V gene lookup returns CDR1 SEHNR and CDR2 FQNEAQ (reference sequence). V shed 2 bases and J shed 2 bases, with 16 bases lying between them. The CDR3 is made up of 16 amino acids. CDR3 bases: TGTGCCAGCAGCTTATATTCGGGGAAATCCGCCTACGAGCAGTACTTC. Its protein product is CASSLYSGKSAYEQYF.

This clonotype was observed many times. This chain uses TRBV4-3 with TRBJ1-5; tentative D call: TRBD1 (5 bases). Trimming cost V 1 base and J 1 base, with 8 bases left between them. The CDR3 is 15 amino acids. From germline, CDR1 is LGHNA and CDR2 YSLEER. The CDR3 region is CASSQGGMSNQPQHF. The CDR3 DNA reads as TGCGCCAGCAGCCAAGGGGGGATGAGCAATCAGCCCCAGCATTTT.

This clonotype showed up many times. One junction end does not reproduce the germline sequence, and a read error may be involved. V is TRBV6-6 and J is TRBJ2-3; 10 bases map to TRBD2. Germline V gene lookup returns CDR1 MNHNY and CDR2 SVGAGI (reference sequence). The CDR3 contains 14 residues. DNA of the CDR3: TGTGCCAGCAGTCCCGGACTAGCGGCAGATACGCAGTTTTTT. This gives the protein CASSPGLAADTQFF.

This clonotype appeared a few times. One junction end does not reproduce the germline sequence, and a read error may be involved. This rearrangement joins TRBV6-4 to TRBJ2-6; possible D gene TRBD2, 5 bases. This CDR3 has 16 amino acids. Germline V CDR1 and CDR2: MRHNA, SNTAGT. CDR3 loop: CASSDSMGTGVNVLTF. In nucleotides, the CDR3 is TGTGCCAGCAGTGACTCCATGGGTACCGGGGTCAACGTCCTGACTTTC.

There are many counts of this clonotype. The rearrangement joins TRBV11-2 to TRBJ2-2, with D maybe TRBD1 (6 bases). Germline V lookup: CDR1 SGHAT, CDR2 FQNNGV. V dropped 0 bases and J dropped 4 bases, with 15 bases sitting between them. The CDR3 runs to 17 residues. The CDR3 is CASSLDPQGTFTGELFF. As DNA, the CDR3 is TGTGCCAGCAGCTTAGATCCCCAGGGGACCTTCACCGGGGAGCTGTTTTTT.

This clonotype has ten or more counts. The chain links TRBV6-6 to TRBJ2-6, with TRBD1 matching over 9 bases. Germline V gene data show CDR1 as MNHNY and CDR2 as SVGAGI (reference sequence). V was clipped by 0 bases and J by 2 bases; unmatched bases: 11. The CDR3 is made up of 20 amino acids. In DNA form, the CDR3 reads TGTGCCAGCAGTTACTCGATCCCCGGGACAGGGAGACCTGGGGCCAACGTCCTGACTTTC. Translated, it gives CASSYSIPGTGRPGANVLTF.

CDR3 sequence reads: CASSPVIGGEHTQYF. DNA of the CDR3: TGTGCCAGCAGCCCAGTGATAGGGGGCGAACATACGCAGTATTTT. The gene calls are TRBV9 and TRBJ2-3; TRBD1 agrees at 7 bases. CDR1 SGDLS and CDR2 YYNGEE come from the germline V gene. The CDR3 loop spans 15 amino acids. Unmatched junction bases numbered 12, after V lost 4 bases and J lost 7 bases.

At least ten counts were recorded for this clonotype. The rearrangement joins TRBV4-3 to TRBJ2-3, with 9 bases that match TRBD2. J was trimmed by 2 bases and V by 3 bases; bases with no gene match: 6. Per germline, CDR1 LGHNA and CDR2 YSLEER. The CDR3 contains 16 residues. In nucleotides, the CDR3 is TGCGCCAGCAGCCAGGGGATAGCGGGGGCCACAGATACGCAGTATTTT. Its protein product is CASSQGIAGATDTQYF.

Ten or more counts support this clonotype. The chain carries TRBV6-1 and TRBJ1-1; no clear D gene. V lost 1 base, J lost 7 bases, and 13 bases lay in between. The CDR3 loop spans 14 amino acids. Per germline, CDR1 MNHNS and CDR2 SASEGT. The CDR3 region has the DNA TGTGCCAGCAGTGAAGGGGCAGAGCTAGGTGAAGCTTTCTTT. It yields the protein CASSEGAELGEAFF.

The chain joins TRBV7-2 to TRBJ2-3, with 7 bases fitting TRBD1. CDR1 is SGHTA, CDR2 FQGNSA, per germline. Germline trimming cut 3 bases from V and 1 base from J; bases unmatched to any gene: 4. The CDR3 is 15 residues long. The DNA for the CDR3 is TGTGCCAGCAGCTTTGGGACAGCCCGCACAGATACGCAGTATTTT. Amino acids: CASSFGTARTDTQYF.

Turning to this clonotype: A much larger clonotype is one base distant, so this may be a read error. CDR3 in DNA: TGTGCCAGCAGCCCCCTCTCGAGACTACACATAGATACGCAGTATTTT. This sequence encodes CASSPLSRLHIDTQYF. The genes are TRBV28 and TRBJ2-3; possible D gene TRBD2, 5 bases. The CDR3 loop spans 16 amino acids. Germline V gene data show CDR1 as MDHEN and CDR2 as SYDVKM. Trimming removed 6 bases at V and 5 bases at J, with 21 bases between.

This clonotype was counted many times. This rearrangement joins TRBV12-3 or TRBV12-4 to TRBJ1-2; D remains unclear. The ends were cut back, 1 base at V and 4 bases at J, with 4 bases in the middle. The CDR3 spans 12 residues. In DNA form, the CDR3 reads TGTGCCAGCAGTTTAGGGTCCTATGGCTACACCTTC. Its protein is CASSLGSYGYTF.

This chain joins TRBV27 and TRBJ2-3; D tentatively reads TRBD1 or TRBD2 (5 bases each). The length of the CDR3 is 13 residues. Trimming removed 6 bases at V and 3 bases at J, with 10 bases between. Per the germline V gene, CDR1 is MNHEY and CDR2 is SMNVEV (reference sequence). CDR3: CASSHGGTDTQYF. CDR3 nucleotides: TGTGCCAGCAGCCATGGGGGAACAGATACGCAGTATTTT.

The CDR3 DNA reads TGTGCCAGCAGTTTGGCGACAGGTGGCGAGCAGTACTTC. Translated: CASSLATGGEQYF. This sequence joins TRBV12-3 or TRBV12-4 and TRBJ2-7; possible D gene TRBD1, 6 bases. V was shortened by 3 bases and J by 6 bases, with 12 bases between the two germline ends. The CDR3 is 13 amino acids.

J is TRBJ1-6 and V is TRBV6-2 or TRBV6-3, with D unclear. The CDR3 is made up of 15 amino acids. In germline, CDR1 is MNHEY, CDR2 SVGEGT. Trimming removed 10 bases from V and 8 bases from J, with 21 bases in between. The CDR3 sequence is CANRFDNLLHSPLHF. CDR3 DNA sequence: TGTGCCAACAGATTCGATAATCTCCTTCATTCACCCCTCCACTTT.

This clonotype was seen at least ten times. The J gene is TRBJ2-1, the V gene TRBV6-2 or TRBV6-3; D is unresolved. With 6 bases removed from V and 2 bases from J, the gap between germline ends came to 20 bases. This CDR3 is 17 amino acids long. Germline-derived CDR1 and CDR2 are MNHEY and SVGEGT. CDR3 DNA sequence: TGTGCCAGCAGATCTCCCTTAAGGGCCAAGACCTACAATGAGCAGTTCTTC. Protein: CASRSPLRAKTYNEQFF.

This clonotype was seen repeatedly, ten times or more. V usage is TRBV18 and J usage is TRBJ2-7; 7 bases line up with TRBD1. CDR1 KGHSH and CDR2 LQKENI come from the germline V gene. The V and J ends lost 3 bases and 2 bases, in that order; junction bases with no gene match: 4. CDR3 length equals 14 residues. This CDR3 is CASSPATGPYEQYF. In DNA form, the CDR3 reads TGTGCCAGCTCACCCGCGACAGGGCCCTACGAGCAGTACTTC.

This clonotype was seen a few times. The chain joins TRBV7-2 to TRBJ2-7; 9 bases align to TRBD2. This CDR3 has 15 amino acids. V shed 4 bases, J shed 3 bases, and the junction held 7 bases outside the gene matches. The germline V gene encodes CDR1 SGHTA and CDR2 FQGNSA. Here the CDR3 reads CASSSPSGVYYEQYF. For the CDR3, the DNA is TGTGCCAGCAGCTCCCCTAGCGGGGTATACTACGAGCAGTACTTC.

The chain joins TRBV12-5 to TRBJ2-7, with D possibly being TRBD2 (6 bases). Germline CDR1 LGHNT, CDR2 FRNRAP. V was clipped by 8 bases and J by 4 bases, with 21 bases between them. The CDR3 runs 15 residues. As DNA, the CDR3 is TGTGCTAGTCAGGGAGGCTCATCGGGGTGGTACGAGCAGTACTTC. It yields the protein CASQGGSSGWYEQYF.

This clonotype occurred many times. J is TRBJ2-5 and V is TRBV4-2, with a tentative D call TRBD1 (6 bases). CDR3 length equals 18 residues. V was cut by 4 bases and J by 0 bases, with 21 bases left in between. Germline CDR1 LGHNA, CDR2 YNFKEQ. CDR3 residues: CASSRSAGDQGYQETQYF. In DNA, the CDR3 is TGTGCCAGCAGCCGCAGTGCAGGGGATCAGGGGTACCAAGAGACCCAGTACTTC.

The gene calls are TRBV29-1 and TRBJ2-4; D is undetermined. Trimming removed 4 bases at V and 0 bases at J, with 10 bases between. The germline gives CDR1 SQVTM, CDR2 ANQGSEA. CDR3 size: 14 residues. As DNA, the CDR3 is TGCAGCGTTGCCAGTCCCCTAGCCAAAAACATTCAGTACTTC. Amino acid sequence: CSVASPLAKNIQYF.